This T cell receptor beta chain was recovered during a study of blood T cell repertoires in COVID-19 (dated by TCRdb to 2018 to 2021). Looking at the study overall: Recovered participants in ImmuneRACE Cohort 3 were defined as having two consecutive negative NP/OP PCR tests, clearance from a healthcare professional, or resolution of symptoms. Samples from collaborators originated in the United States, Italy and Spain and spanned both the acute and convalescent phases of COVID-19. The prospective study material was composed of cDNA or gDNA derived from T cells, B-cell-depleted T cells, or PBMCs. Subjects who had been exposed to COVID-19, were actively infected with it, or had recovered from it provided the deeply sampled blood TCRbeta repertoires that made up the dataset. The repertoires were made available in a free public database intended to serve as a resource for research on the immune response to SARS-CoV-2. Samples were obtained from the ongoing ImmuneRACE study (first 160 participants) and from over 1,000 subjects provided by 6 global collaborators. A de-identified subject ID, COVID-19 status, age in years and sex were almost always included in the sample metadata. Where available, HLA class I and class II types were taken from metadata supplied by the sample provider and were not determined by assay-based typing. The study at large found these results: How much clinical and demographic metadata was included differed by source and by participant, and the metadata was provided uncurated.

Participants in the prospective study were aged roughly 18 to 90 years, lived in 20 to 25 United States geographic areas, and enrolled through a virtual design. In the prospective study, cohorts were assigned on the basis of participant-reported clinical history obtained from a screening survey and a study questionnaire. In the prospective study, whole blood, serum and a nasopharyngeal or oropharyngeal swab were collected from each participant by mobile phlebotomists. Additional blood draws and questionnaires over an approximately 2-month period could optionally be provided by prospective study participants. Before DNA extraction, blood samples from the prospective study were shipped at room temperature or frozen. Turning to this clone: Which antigen it targets is not known. Base-call qualities are not available, and no considerably larger clone is one nucleotide away.

The cysteine opens and the phenylalanine closes a CDR3 of 15 amino acids. Only the CDR3 region is kept as DNA, spanning 45 bases read in frame from base 1. V loses 1 base at its end and J loses 9 bases; junction bases beyond the gene matches: 7. Via the germline V gene, CDR1 is SGHTA and CDR2 FQGNSA. TCRbeta CDR3 regions were amplified from genomic DNA by means of the immunoSEQ Assay, a bias-controlled multiplex PCR. The study's own analysis went as follows. The number of nucleated cells in each sample was estimated from the amplification of reference gene primers within the assay. To quantify the absolute abundance of each unique TCRbeta CDR3 rearrangement, sequence reads were collapsed and filtered. Productive Simpson clonality was computed per sample as the square root of Simpson's diversity index over productive rearrangements. The clones in this table, taken by TCRdb from immuneACCESS, are in-frame only. Not every clone is retained; where verified, under half of the shortfall comes from an unresolved V gene, and the cause of the rest is unknown. V, J and clone size derive from that table, while D and trimming were established from the DNA sequence. Here the sample has 250,000 to 350,000 clones; more than 75% occur a single time. The ten biggest clones cover 2% to 2.5% of the sample.

The origin of this receptor is a woman aged 60 to 75 in a cohort exposed to, infected with or recovered from COVID-19 (not recorded which). The chain is assembled from TRBV7-2 and TRBJ2-5; TRBD2 lines up with 11 middle nucleotides. The sample consisted of PBMCs or T cells enriched from blood (not recorded which). The DNA sequence follows: TGTGCCAGCAGCTTAGTAGGGGTAGCGGGAGGGGCCCAGTACTTC. This sequence encodes CASSLVGVAGGAQYF.